This T cell receptor (beta chain) stems from a study of blood T cell repertoires in COVID-19. Study-level information: Samples of COVID-19 (acute and convalescent) were obtained from the United States, Italy and Spain. The cDNA or gDNA used as material had been derived from T cells, B-cell-depleted T cells, or PBMCs.

The CDR3 length is 13 residues. Germline V gives CDR1 MGHDK, CDR2 SYGVNS. V was trimmed by 4 bases and J by 5 bases, leaving 11 bases between them. Methods used by the authors: Reference gene primer amplification yielded estimated nucleated cell counts. The protocol was immunoSEQ multiplex PCR, while the TCRdb copy is restricted to in-frame clones and leaves out a portion. D and trimming were read from the DNA, whereas the V and J calls and clone size are those reported in that table. The sample holds fewer than 350,000 clones, 80% to 85% seen once. The chain is built from TRBV25-1 and TRBJ2-5, with a possible D match to TRBD2 (5 bases). The sample taken for sequencing was peripheral blood. The receptor's source is a woman aged 60-70 years with active or convalescent COVID-19. In DNA form, the CDR3 reads TGTGCCAGCAGTGCCCGTGGGGAGGAGACCCAGTACTTC. It encodes CASSARGEETQYF.